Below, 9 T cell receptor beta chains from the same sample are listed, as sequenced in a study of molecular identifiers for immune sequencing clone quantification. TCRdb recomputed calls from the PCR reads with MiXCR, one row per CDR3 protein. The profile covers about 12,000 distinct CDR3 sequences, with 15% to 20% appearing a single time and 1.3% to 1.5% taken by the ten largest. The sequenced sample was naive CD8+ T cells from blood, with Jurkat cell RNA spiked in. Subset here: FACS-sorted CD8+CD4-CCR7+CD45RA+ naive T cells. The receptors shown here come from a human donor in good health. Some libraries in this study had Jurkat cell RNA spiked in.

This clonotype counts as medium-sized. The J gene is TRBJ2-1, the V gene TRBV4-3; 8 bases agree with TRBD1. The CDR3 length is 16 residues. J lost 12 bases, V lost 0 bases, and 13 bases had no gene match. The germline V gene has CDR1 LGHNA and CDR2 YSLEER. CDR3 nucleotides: TGCGCCAGCAGCCAAGATTTCACAGGGGGAATGTTGGGGCAGTTCTTC. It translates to CASSQDFTGGMLGQFF.

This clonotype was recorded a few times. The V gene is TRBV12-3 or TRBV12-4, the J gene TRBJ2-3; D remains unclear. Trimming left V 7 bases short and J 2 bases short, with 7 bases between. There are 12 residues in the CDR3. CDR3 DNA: TGTGCCAGCACCCTTAACACAGATACGCAGTATTTT. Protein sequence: CASTLNTDTQYF.

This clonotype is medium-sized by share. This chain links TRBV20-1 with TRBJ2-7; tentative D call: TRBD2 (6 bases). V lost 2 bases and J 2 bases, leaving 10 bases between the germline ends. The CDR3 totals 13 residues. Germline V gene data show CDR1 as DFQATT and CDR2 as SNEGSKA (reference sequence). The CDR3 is CSARPSEAYEQYF. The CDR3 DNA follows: TGCAGTGCTAGACCTAGCGAGGCCTACGAGCAGTACTTC.

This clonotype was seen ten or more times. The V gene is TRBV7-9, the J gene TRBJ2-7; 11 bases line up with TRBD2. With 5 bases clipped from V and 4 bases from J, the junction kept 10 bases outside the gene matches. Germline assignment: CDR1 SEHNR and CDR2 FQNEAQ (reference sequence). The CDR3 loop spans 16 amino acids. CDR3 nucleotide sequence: TGTGCCAGCAGCCCGAATAGCGGGAGGGCCTTGTACGAGCAGTACTTC. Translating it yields CASSPNSGRALYEQYF. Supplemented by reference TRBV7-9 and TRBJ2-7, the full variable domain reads DTGVSQNPRHKITKRGQNVTFRCDPISEHNRLYWYRQTLGQGPEFLTYFQNEAQLEKSRLLSDRFSAERPKGSFSTLEIQRTEQGDSAMYLCASSPNSGRALYEQYFGPGTRLTVT.

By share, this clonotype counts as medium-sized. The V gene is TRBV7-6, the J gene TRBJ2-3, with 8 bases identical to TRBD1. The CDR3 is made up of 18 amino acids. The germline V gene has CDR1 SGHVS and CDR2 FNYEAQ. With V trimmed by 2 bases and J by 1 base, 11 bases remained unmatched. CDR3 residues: CASSLLVAGGAGTDTQYF. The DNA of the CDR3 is TGTGCCAGCAGCTTACTTGTCGCAGGGGGCGCGGGCACAGATACGCAGTATTTT.

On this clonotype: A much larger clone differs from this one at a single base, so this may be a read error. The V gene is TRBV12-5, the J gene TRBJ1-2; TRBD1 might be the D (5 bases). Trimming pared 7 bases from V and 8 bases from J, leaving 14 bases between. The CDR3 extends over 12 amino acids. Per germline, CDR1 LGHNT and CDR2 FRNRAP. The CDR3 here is CASAEGSPGYTF. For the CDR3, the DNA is TGTGCTAGTGCCGAGGGGTCCCCAGGCTACACCTTC.

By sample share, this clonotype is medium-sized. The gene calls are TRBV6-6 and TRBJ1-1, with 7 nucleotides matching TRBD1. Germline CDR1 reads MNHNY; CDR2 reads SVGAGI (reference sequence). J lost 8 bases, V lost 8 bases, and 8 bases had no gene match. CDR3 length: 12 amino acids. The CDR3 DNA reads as TGTGCCAGCTCGACAGGGTCAGGCGAAGCTTTCTTT. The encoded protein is CASSTGSGEAFF.

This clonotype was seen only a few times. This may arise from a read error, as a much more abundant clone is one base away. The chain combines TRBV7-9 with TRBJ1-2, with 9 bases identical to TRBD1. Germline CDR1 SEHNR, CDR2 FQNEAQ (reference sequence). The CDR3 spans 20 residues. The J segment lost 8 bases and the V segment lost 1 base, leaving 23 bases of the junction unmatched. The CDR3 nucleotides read TGTGCCAGCAGCTTAGTGCTCCTAGGGCCGGGACAGGGTTTATTGAGCGGCTACACCTTC. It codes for CASSLVLLGPGQGLLSGYTF.

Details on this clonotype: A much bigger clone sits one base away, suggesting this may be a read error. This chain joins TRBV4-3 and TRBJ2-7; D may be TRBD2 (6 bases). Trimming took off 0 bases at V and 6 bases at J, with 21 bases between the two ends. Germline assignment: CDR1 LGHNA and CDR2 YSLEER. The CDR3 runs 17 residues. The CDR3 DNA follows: TGCGCCAGCAGCCAAGATTTAGGGCTAGCGAGTCCCTGCGAGCAGTACTTC. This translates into CASSQDLGLASPCEQYF.